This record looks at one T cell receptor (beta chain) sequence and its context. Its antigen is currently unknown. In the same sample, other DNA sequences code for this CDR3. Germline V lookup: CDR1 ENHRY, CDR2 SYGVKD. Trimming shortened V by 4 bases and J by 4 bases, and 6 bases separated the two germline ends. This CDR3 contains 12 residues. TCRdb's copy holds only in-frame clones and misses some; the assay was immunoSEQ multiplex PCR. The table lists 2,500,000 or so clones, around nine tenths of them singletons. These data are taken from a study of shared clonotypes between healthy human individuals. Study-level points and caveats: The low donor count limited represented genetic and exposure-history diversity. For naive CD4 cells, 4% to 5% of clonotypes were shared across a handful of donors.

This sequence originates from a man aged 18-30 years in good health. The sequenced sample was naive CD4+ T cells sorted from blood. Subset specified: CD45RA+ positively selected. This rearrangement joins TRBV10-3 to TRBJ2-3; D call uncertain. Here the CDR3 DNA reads TGTGCCATCAGTGTTGTGGCAGATACGCAGTATTTT. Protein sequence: CAISVVADTQYF.